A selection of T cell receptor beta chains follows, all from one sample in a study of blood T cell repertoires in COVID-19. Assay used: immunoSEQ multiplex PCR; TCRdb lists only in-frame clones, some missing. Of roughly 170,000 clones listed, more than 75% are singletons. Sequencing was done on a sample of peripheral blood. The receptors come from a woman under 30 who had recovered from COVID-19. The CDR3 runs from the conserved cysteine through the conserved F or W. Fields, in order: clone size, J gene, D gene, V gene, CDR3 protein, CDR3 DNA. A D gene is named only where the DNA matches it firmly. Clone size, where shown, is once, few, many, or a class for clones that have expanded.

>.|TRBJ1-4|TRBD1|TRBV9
CASSAGTVTNEKLFF
TGTGCCAGCAGCGCCGGGACAGTTACTAATGAAAAACTGTTTTTT
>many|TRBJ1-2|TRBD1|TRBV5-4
CASSNRGQYNYGYTF
TGTGCCAGCAGCAACAGGGGGCAGTATAACTATGGCTACACCTTC
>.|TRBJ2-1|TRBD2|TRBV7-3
CASRIAGTSGRNEQFF
TGTGCCAGCAGGATTGCCGGGACTAGCGGGAGGAATGAGCAGTTCTTC
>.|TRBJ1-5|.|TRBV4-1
CASDVTGGNQPQHF
TGCGCCAGCGATGTTACTGGAGGCAATCAGCCCCAGCATTTT
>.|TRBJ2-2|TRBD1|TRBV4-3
CASSPRGQGTGELFF
TGCGCCAGCAGTCCCAGAGGACAGGGGACCGGGGAGCTGTTTTTT
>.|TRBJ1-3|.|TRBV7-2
CASRAQGNTIYF
TGTGCCAGCAGAGCGCAGGGAAACACCATATATTTT
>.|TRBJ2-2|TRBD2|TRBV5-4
CASSLSGGTGELFF
TGTGCCAGCAGCTTGAGCGGGGGGACCGGGGAGCTGTTTTTT
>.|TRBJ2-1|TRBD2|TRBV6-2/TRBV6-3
CASSYSSSGQISYNEQFF
TGTGCCAGCAGTTACTCTTCTAGCGGGCAAATCTCCTACAATGAGCAGTTCTTC
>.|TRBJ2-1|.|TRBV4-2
CASSRVETGYNEQFF
TGTGCCAGCAGCCGGGTAGAAACGGGTTACAATGAGCAGTTCTTC
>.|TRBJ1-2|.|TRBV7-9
CASSLTRESGYTF
TGTGCCAGCAGCTTAACCAGGGAATCGGGCTACACCTTC
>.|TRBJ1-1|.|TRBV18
CASSPGLPMNTEAFF
TGTGCCAGCTCACCGGGACTGCCCATGAACACTGAAGCTTTCTTT
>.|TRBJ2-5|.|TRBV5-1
CASSFLRGETQYF
TGCGCCAGCAGCTTTCTTAGGGGTGAGACCCAGTACTTC
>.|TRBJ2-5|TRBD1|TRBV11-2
CASGDRGRRETQYF
TGTGCCAGTGGAGACAGGGGGCGCCGAGAGACCCAGTACTTC
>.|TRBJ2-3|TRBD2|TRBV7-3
CASSLVFGGAVDTQYF
TGTGCCAGCAGCTTAGTGTTCGGGGGGGCGGTAGATACGCAGTATTTT
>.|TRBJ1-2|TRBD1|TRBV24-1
CATSDLQGADGYTF
TGTGCCACCAGTGACCTACAGGGGGCAGATGGCTACACCTTC
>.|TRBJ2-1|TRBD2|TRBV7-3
CASSYASGSLSEQFF
TGTGCCAGCAGCTACGCTAGCGGCAGCCTTAGTGAGCAGTTCTTC
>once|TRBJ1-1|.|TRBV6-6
CASSIRQKNTEAFF
TGTGCCAGCAGTATTCGCCAGAAGAACACTGAAGCTTTCTTT
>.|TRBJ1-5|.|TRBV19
CASSIANGEGPQHF
TGTGCCAGTAGTATAGCGAACGGGGAAGGGCCCCAGCATTTT
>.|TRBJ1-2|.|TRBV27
CASSPPNGGNGYTF
TGTGCCAGCAGTCCTCCCAATGGGGGCAATGGCTACACCTTC
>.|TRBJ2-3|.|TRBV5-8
CASGVVGGEDTQYF
TGTGCCAGCGGGGTGGTGGGGGGTGAAGATACGCAGTATTTT
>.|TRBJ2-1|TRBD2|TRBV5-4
CASSPGAGGSTYNEQFF
TGTGCCAGCAGCCCAGGGGCGGGAGGGAGTACCTACAATGAGCAGTTCTTC
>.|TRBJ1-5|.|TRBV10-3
CAISYDSSNQPQHF
TGTGCCATCAGCTATGACAGTAGCAATCAGCCCCAGCATTTT
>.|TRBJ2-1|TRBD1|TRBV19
CASSILQGVSNEQFF
TGTGCCAGTAGTATTCTACAGGGGGTGTCCAATGAGCAGTTCTTC
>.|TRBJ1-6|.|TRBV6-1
CASSEGTGTYSPLHF
TGTGCCAGCAGTGAAGGAACAGGGACGTATTCACCCCTCCACTTT
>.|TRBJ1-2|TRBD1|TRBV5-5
CASSRQGVGYTF
TGTGCCAGCAGCCGACAGGGTGTTGGCTACACCTTC
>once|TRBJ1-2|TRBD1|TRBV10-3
CAISTGGRGYTF
TGTGCCATCAGTACAGGGGGCAGGGGCTACACCTTC
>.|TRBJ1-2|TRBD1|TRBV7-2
CASSVRQGDPANYGYTF
TGTGCCAGCAGCGTAAGACAGGGCGATCCAGCTAACTATGGCTACACCTTC
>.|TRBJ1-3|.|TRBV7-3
CASSLTGPGAGNTIYF
TGTGCCAGCAGCTTAACAGGGCCGGGAGCAGGAAACACCATATATTTT
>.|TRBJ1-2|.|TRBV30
CAWTRQGNYGYTF
TGTGCCTGGACAAGGCAGGGAAACTATGGCTACACCTTC
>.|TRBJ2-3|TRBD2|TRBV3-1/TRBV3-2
CASSQAWTSGGRRADTQYF
TGTGCCAGCAGCCAAGCTTGGACTAGCGGGGGGCGTCGGGCAGATACGCAGTATTTT
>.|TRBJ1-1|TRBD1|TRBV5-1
CASSRDRVPEAFF
TGCGCCAGCAGCCGGGACAGGGTCCCTGAAGCTTTCTTT
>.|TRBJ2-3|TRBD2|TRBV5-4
CASSSLTSGETDTQYF
TGTGCCAGCAGCTCGTTGACTAGCGGGGAGACAGATACGCAGTATTTT
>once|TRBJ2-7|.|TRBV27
CASKLESGPYEQYF
TGTGCCAGCAAATTAGAATCAGGGCCCTACGAGCAGTACTTC
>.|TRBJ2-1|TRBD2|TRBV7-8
CASSSIKTSRILNEQFF
TGTGCCAGCAGCTCGATCAAGACTAGCCGAATACTTAATGAGCAGTTCTTC
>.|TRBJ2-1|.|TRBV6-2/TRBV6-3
CASSYPTRQFF
TGTGCCAGCAGTTACCCAACTCGACAGTTCTTC
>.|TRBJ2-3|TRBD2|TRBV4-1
CASSHQLAGVGDTQYF
TGCGCCAGCAGCCATCAACTAGCGGGAGTGGGAGATACGCAGTATTTT
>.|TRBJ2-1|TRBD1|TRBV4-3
CASSQEGPGQGHNEQFF
TGCGCCAGCAGCCAAGAGGGCCCGGGACAGGGTCACAATGAGCAGTTCTTC
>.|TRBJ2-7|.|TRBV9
CASSVGVGEQYF
TGTGCCAGCAGCGTGGGAGTGGGCGAGCAGTACTTC
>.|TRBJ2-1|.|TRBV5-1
CASSLTGHPSHEQFF
TGCGCCAGCAGCCTCACCGGTCATCCGTCCCATGAGCAGTTCTTC